This T cell receptor beta chain was profiled in a study of T-cell memory formation after mild COVID-19 (dated by TCRdb to the early 2020s). Regarding the research as a whole: TCR sequence clusters from the two donors were found to be largely donor specific. The cohort comprised two young, previously healthy adult volunteers, one female and one male. T-cell clones expanding and contracting after mild COVID-19 in a couple of donors were tracked by longitudinal TCRalpha and TCRbeta repertoire sequencing.

Taken from the germline V gene (reference sequence), the CDR1 and CDR2 loops are MNHNY and SVGAGI. The CDR3 starts with the cysteine, ends with the phenylalanine, and has 13 residues. CDR3 DNA only is kept here, 39 bases in frame from base 1. Trimming costs V 11 bases and J 0 bases, and their ends lie 10 bases apart. Sequencing was performed on an Illumina NovaSeq 6000. cDNA libraries for TCRalpha and TCRbeta were prepared by 5'RACE using constant-segment primers, with sample barcodes and unique molecular identifiers added. RNA was extracted from every sample with Trizol reagent. Libraries were amplified in two PCR steps, with a second sample barcode and Illumina TruSeq adapters added in the second step. Libraries were sequenced on an Illumina NovaSeq with 2 x 150 bp paired-end reads. In the paper's pipeline: Demultiplexing of reads and collapsing into UMI-guided consensus sequences were performed with migec v1.2.7. Using mixcr v2.1.11, UMI consensuses were aligned to TRA and TRB V and J templates and then assembled into clonotypes. Expanded or contracted clonotypes were those called significant by both edgeR and NoisET, with noise models trained on biological replicates. For edgeR calls, the cutoffs were a false discovery rate-adjusted p below 0.01 and a log2 fold-change threshold of 1. PCA with hierarchical clustering of max-normalized trajectories of the 1000 most abundant clonotypes was used as exploratory dynamics analysis. Separately sequenced CD4+ and CD8+ repertoires were used to assign a CD4 or CD8 phenotype to each responding clone. TCRdb handled the public reads itself, with Q25 trimming in fastp and clone calling in MiXCR, and kept productive beta chains. Each CDR3 protein gets just one entry, which takes the most common genes and DNA from the rows behind it. These V and J calls rely on TCRdb rather than the paper's analysis. This sample lists approximately 500,000 distinct CDR3 sequences; nearly 25% were detected once. The ten largest clones add up to about 12% of the sample.

Ficoll-Paque density gradient centrifugation was used to isolate PBMCs. To note about this clonotype: Its binding antigen is unknown. No much larger clone exists at a distance of one base, and base qualities are not known.

Study-wide conclusions, independent of this receptor: Balanced CD4/CD8 phenotypes were observed for clones contracting from day 15 to 85, whereas a bias towards CD4+ was observed for a second wave of clones expanding from day 15 to 37. SARS-CoV-2 specificity of the second-wave clones peaking on day 37 was not confirmed. The detection of some responding clones in pre-infection memory suggests that pre-existing cross-reactive memory T cells joined the SARS-CoV-2 response. The study covered only a couple of mild cases, and larger cohorts including severe cases with pre-infection samples were considered necessary. Contracting CD4+ clones turned up mainly in the CM and EM memory subsets, whereas EMRA was where CD8+ clones were enriched.

Sequenced sample: PBMCs or a T cell subset sorted from them (not recorded which). This TCR was recovered from an adult woman who had mild COVID-19 (a few samples of this study predate the infection). The sample titles of this study are shuffled in the database, so cell type and time point are left out; the donor was told from shared clones. In this chain, TRBV6-6 is recombined with TRBJ1-4; matching of 6 bases hints at TRBD1 as the D gene. The nucleotide sequence reads TGTGCCGGGCGGACAGCAACTAATGAAAAACTGTTTTTT. Protein translation: CAGRTATNEKLFF.